This TCR beta chain stems from a study of shared clonotypes between healthy human individuals. About the study: The study used three CD4 naive, three CD4 memory, two CD8 naive and one CD8 memory plate per donor. Study-level points and caveats: Genetic and exposure-history diversity was limited by the small donor number. Large depth notwithstanding, sorted-subset sequencing proved incomplete by rarefaction. Generation probabilities were higher for clonotypes shared across all four sorted-subset donors than for unshared ones.

The V end lost 3 bases, the J end lost 2 bases, and 7 bases lay between the germline ends. Germline V gene data show CDR1 as KGHSH and CDR2 as LQKENI. The CDR3 sequence is 13 residues long. With respect to this clone: Antigen: not known. The sample contains more than one DNA sequence encoding this CDR3.

Sequenced by immunoSEQ multiplex PCR; TCRdb stores in-frame clones only, minus some. The table includes about 2.3 million clones, roughly 93% detected once. This TCR came from a man between 18 and 29 years old in good health. Some clones in this sample may be carry-over from other donors' samples. Source material: naive CD4+ T cells from PBMCs. Subset noted: CD45RA+ positively selected. The chain links TRBV18 to TRBJ1-1, with D possibly being TRBD1 (5 bases). The CDR3, as DNA: TGTGCCAGCTCACCTGGACAAAACACTGAAGCTTTCTTT. This gives the protein CASSPGQNTEAFF.